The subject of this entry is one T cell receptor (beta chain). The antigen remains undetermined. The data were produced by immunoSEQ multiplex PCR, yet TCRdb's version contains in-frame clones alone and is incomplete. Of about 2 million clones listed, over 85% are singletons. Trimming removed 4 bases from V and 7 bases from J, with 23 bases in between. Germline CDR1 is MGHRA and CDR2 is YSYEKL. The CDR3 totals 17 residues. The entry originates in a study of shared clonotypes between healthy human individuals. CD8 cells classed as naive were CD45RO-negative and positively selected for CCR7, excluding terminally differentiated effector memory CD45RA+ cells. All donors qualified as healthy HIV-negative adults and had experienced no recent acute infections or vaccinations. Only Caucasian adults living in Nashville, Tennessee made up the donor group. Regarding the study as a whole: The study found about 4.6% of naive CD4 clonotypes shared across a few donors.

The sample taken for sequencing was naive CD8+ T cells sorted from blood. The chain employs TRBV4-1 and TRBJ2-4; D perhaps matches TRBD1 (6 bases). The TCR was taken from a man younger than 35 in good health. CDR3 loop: CASSPEWLVEGDNIQYF. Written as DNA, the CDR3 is TGCGCCAGCAGCCCGGAGTGGTTGGTTGAGGGGGACAACATTCAGTACTTC.